Below, 27 T cell receptor beta chains from the same sample are listed, as sequenced in a study of vaccination and CD4 T cells after COVID-19 (dated by TCRdb to between 2022 and 2023). No cognate antigen is known for these TCRs. The library was produced with PCR. Sequenced on an Illumina iSeq 100. TCR sequencing of DNA from cultured CD4+ T cells used the Oncomine TCR Beta short-read assay at the Johns Hopkins FTIC core. TCRdb reanalyzed the raw reads on its own, using fastp at Q25 for trimming and MiXCR for clone calling, and kept in-frame beta chains. Merged by CDR3 protein, the rows form single entries marked with the most common genes and DNA. The table for this sample lists some 18,000 distinct CDR3 sequences; roughly 58% of them were counted only once. The ten most abundant clones make up around 6.6% of the sample. The intended sense of this specimen's treatment or condition label: roughly 10-day PBMC culture with coronavirus spike peptide pools or control peptides (ViraFEST assay).

This material consisted of CD4+ T cells from blood, cultured in vitro, taken before SARS-CoV-2 vaccination. These receptors were collected from a human donor who had recovered from COVID-19.

CDR3 region: CASSMQASTDTQYF. CDR3 DNA sequence: TGTGCCAGTAGTATGCAGGCTAGCACAGATACGCAGTATTTT. The chain links TRBV19 to TRBJ2-3; D is unresolved. Trimming took off 3 bases at V and 0 bases at J, with 7 bases between the two ends. Germline V CDR1 and CDR2: LNHDA, SQIVND (reference sequence). The CDR3 is 14 amino acids.

A remark on this clonotype: Its ends do not fully match the called genes, so a read error is possible. The V and J genes are TRBV7-9 and TRBJ2-2, with 11 bases fitting TRBD2. The V gene's germline CDR1 is SEHNR and CDR2 FQNEAQ (reference sequence). The CDR3 is 18 residues long. The CDR3 protein is CASSLAGGTFFNTGELFF. The CDR3 DNA is TGTGCCAGCAGCCTAGCGGGAGGTACCTTCTTCAACACCGGGGAGCTGTTTTTT.

J is TRBJ2-5 and V is TRBV19; 7 nucleotides align to TRBD2. CDR1 is LNHDA and CDR2 is SQIVND in the germline V gene (reference sequence). This CDR3 has 15 residues. The junction had 6 bases not matched to a gene; V was cut back by 5 bases and J by 0 bases. CDR3 sequence: CASSRGGLDQETQYF. The CDR3 nucleotides read TGTGCCAGTAGTCGCGGGGGTTTGGACCAAGAGACCCAGTACTTC.

This clonotype came up a few times. This chain links TRBV18 with TRBJ2-3; no firm D call. Per the germline V gene, CDR1 is KGHSH and CDR2 is LQKENI. The CDR3 is 12 residues long. With 3 bases removed from V and 13 bases from J, the gap between germline ends came to 14 bases. Here the CDR3 reads CASSPGDFDEYF. The CDR3 DNA sequence: TGTGCCAGCTCACCGGGCGACTTCGACGAGTATTTT.

The CDR3: CASSQDRSNQPQHF. CDR3 DNA sequence: TGCGCCAGCAGCCAGGACAGAAGCAATCAGCCCCAGCATTTT. The chain has TRBV4-1 and TRBJ1-5; tentatively, D is TRBD1 (6 bases). Germline V lookup: CDR1 MGHRA, CDR2 YSYEKL. Trimming pared 3 bases from V and 1 base from J, leaving 7 bases between. The CDR3 consists of 14 residues.

The V gene is TRBV20-1, the J gene TRBJ1-1, with a possible D match to TRBD1 (5 bases). This CDR3 contains 13 residues. In germline, CDR1 is DFQATT, CDR2 SNEGSKA (reference sequence). The ends were cut back, 4 bases at V and 4 bases at J, with 13 bases in the middle. The CDR3 sequence is CSATPTGGTEAFF. CDR3 nucleotide sequence: TGCAGTGCTACACCAACAGGCGGCACTGAAGCTTTCTTT.

The chain couples TRBV5-1 to TRBJ1-5; possible D gene TRBD1, 5 bases. V dropped 0 bases and J dropped 3 bases, with 10 bases sitting between them. The CDR3 loop spans 15 amino acids. CDR1 is SGHRS and CDR2 is YFSETQ in the germline V gene. Here the CDR3 DNA reads TGCGCCAGCAGCTTGGGGACAAACTCCAATCAGCCCCAGCATTTT. Protein sequence: CASSLGTNSNQPQHF.

This chain joins TRBV27 and TRBJ1-2; no clear D. Germline V gene sequence: CDR1 MNHEY, CDR2 SMNVEV (reference sequence). This CDR3 is 13 amino acids long. V lost 8 bases, J lost 6 bases, and 16 bases lay in between. DNA of the CDR3: TGTGCCAGCCGTCGTGGGAGGCCCGATGGCTACACCTTC. Protein: CASRRGRPDGYTF.

V is TRBV19 and J is TRBJ1-5; possible D gene TRBD1, 5 bases. The CDR3 runs 17 residues. The germline V and J ends were trimmed by 5 bases and 0 bases, with 17 bases remaining between them. Germline V gives CDR1 LNHDA, CDR2 SQIVND (reference sequence). The CDR3 here is CASSPTLGGGSNQPQHF. CDR3 DNA sequence: TGTGCCAGTAGTCCCACCCTGGGGGGGGGTAGCAATCAGCCCCAGCATTTT.

This sequence joins TRBV7-8 and TRBJ2-3; D is perhaps TRBD2 (5 bases). Germline V gene sequence: CDR1 SGHVS, CDR2 FQNEAQ. V dropped 0 bases and J dropped 4 bases, with 17 bases sitting between them. CDR3 size: 17 residues. The chain's CDR3 is CASSLARLLPGSDTQYF. The CDR3 coding sequence is TGTGCCAGCAGCTTAGCCCGACTGCTCCCGGGGTCAGATACGCAGTATTTT.

The chain employs TRBV20-1 and TRBJ1-1; maybe TRBD1 (6 bases). Germline V gene data show CDR1 as DFQATT and CDR2 as SNEGSKA (reference sequence). The V gene lost 4 bases and the J gene lost 1 base, with 13 bases spanning the gap. The CDR3 loop spans 14 amino acids. In DNA, the CDR3 is TGCAGTGCTAAACAAGGGGGGTCGAACACTGAAGCTTTCTTT. Amino acid sequence: CSAKQGGSNTEAFF.

V gene TRBV19 combines with J gene TRBJ1-5, with a tentative D call TRBD1 (5 bases). The V gene's germline CDR1 is LNHDA and CDR2 SQIVND (reference sequence). The CDR3 contains 15 residues. The ends were cut back, 0 bases at V and 7 bases at J, with 13 bases in the middle. CDR3 nucleotides: TGTGCCAGTAGTATAGATGGGGGAGGGAACCAGCCCCAGCATTTT. This codes for CASSIDGGGNQPQHF.

A single count supports this clonotype. V gene TRBV20-1 combines with J gene TRBJ2-5; D is possibly TRBD2 (5 bases). V gave up 5 bases and J gave up 8 bases, with 12 bases separating them. This CDR3 has 11 residues. Germline V gene data show CDR1 as DFQATT and CDR2 as SNEGSKA (reference sequence). The CDR3 here is CSAAVGLTQYF. The CDR3 region has the DNA TGCAGTGCTGCGGTAGGACTCACCCAGTACTTC.

The chain carries TRBV11-2 and TRBJ2-3; D is ambiguous. The CDR3 covers 16 residues. With 3 bases removed from V and 2 bases from J, the gap between germline ends came to 15 bases. Germline V CDR1 and CDR2: SGHAT, FQNNGV. The CDR3 protein is CASSLGFSPTTDTQYF. The CDR3 DNA is TGTGCCAGCAGCTTGGGGTTTAGCCCGACCACAGATACGCAGTATTTT.

This chain connects TRBV20-1 to TRBJ1-1; weak D call: TRBD1 (5 bases). The length of the CDR3 is 14 residues. The ends were cut back, 3 bases at V and 4 bases at J, with 15 bases in the middle. CDR1 and CDR2 (germline): DFQATT, SNEGSKA (reference sequence). The CDR3 loop reads CSASFQGLSTEAFF. The CDR3 DNA sequence: TGCAGTGCTAGTTTCCAGGGCTTGAGCACTGAAGCTTTCTTT.

This chain links TRBV24-1 with TRBJ2-7; D is possibly TRBD1 or TRBD2 (5 bases each). V was clipped by 4 bases and J by 3 bases, with 18 bases between them. Germline V lookup: CDR1 KGHDR, CDR2 SFDVKD. There are 16 residues in the CDR3. CDR3 DNA sequence: TGTGCCACCAGTGACCGAGACAGCGAGAGGGGCTACGAGCAGTACTTC. Residues: CATSDRDSERGYEQYF.

The V gene is TRBV24-1, the J gene TRBJ2-1; D is uncertain. Germline V lookup: CDR1 KGHDR, CDR2 SFDVKD. The CDR3 is made up of 13 amino acids. The V and J ends lost 7 bases and 8 bases respectively, with 14 bases between them. The CDR3, as DNA: TGTGCCACCAGCCACCCGCTCCTCGATGAGCAGTTCTTC. Its protein product is CATSHPLLDEQFF.

This clonotype was observed a few times. The chain employs TRBV20-1 and TRBJ2-4; no firm D call. The ends were cut back, 3 bases at V and 0 bases at J, with 15 bases in the middle. Germline assignment: CDR1 DFQATT and CDR2 SNEGSKA (reference sequence). This CDR3 has 16 amino acids. The CDR3 protein is CSASSVGGLAKNIQYF. DNA for the CDR3: TGCAGTGCTAGTAGTGTAGGCGGTCTAGCCAAAAACATTCAGTACTTC.

This chain connects TRBV7-8 to TRBJ2-7, with 11 bases that match TRBD1. With V trimmed by 4 bases and J by 6 bases, 2 bases remained unmatched. Germline CDR1 and CDR2: SGHVS and FQNEAQ. The CDR3 spans 13 residues. As DNA, the CDR3 is TGTGCCAGCAGCTCGGACAGGGGGCTCGAGCAGTACTTC. Its translation: CASSSDRGLEQYF.

The gene calls are TRBV15 and TRBJ2-7; 11 nucleotides match TRBD2. The germline V gene has CDR1 LNHNV and CDR2 YYDKDF (reference sequence). The CDR3 runs 21 residues. V was pared by 0 bases and J by 0 bases, with 16 bases of the junction left unmatched. CDR3 nucleotides: TGTGCCACCAGCAGAGACCTCCCCCCCGGACTAGCGGGCCGGAGCTCCTACGAGCAGTACTTC. This codes for CATSRDLPPGLAGRSSYEQYF.

The chain's CDR3 is CSALPGHDSLAKNIQYF. The CDR3 bases are TGCAGTGCCCTACCGGGACATGACAGTCTAGCCAAAAACATTCAGTACTTC. The chain has TRBV20-1 and TRBJ2-4; possible D gene TRBD1, 6 bases. The germline V gene has CDR1 DFQATT and CDR2 SNEGSKA (reference sequence). The CDR3 length is 17 residues. With 6 bases removed from V and 0 bases from J, the gap between germline ends came to 21 bases.

This clonotype was detected only a few times. This sequence joins TRBV28 and TRBJ2-7, with 13 bases fitting TRBD2. The CDR3 spans 16 residues. With 6 bases clipped from V and 6 bases from J, the junction kept 11 bases outside the gene matches. Germline V gives CDR1 MDHEN, CDR2 SYDVKM. The CDR3 loop is CASRHSTSGRHREQYF. The CDR3, as DNA: TGTGCCAGCAGACACTCGACTAGCGGGAGGCACCGCGAGCAGTACTTC.

The chain couples TRBV14 to TRBJ1-5; D uncertain. The CDR3 sequence is 13 residues long. V lost 4 bases and J lost 4, with 8 bases in between. The germline gives CDR1 SGHDN, CDR2 FVKESK. The CDR3 sequence is CASSRGINQPQHF. CDR3 DNA sequence: TGTGCCAGCAGCCGAGGTATTAATCAGCCCCAGCATTTT.

This clonotype was seen a handful of times. The chain links TRBV20-1 to TRBJ2-7; perhaps TRBD1 as D (5 bases). Germline V gene data show CDR1 as DFQATT and CDR2 as SNEGSKA (reference sequence). The CDR3 has 14 residues. The V gene lost 5 bases and the J gene lost 2 bases, with 16 bases spanning the gap. CDR3 sequence (DNA): TGCAGTGCTGGGCGAGGAGACAGAGCCTACGAGCAGTACTTC. Encoded protein: CSAGRGDRAYEQYF.

The V call is TRBV6-1, the J call TRBJ1-2; D call uncertain. This CDR3 contains 13 residues. Trimming took off 2 bases at V and 0 bases at J, with 4 bases between the two ends. Germline V CDR1 and CDR2: MNHNS, SASEGT. CDR3 amino acids: CASSERANYGYTF. CDR3 DNA sequence: TGTGCCAGCAGTGAAAGGGCTAACTATGGCTACACCTTC.

The chain carries TRBV27 and TRBJ1-1, with D possibly being TRBD1 (5 bases). This CDR3 has 13 residues. V lost 2 bases and J 1 base, leaving 5 bases between the germline ends. Germline loops: CDR1 MNHEY, CDR2 SMNVEV (reference sequence). The CDR3 spells CASSLQGNTEAFF. The CDR3 region has the DNA TGTGCCAGCAGTTTACAGGGGAACACTGAAGCTTTCTTT.

This rearrangement joins TRBV10-3 to TRBJ2-1; the D is unclear. Trimming took off 2 bases at V and 1 base at J, with 12 bases between the two ends. Germline lookup yields CDR1 ENHRY and CDR2 SYGVKD. The CDR3 has 16 amino acids. This CDR3 reads CAISEAMTGSYNEQFF. CDR3 nucleotide sequence: TGTGCCATCAGTGAGGCCATGACTGGGTCCTACAATGAGCAGTTCTTC.